The T cell receptor (beta chain) under discussion was sequenced for a study of T-cell reconstitution after alpha-beta-depleted transplantation in children. Preparing the TCRbeta library involved the use of unique molecular identifiers. TCRdb recomputed calls from the PCR reads with MiXCR, one row per CDR3 protein. In the table there are 600,000 to 700,000 distinct CDR3 sequences, 16% of which are singletons. From germline, CDR1 is DFQATT and CDR2 SNEGSKA (reference sequence). The V and J ends lost 6 bases and 0 bases, in that order; junction bases with no gene match: 9. The CDR3 is 17 amino acids. This clonotype came up many times.

The chain recombines TRBV20-1 with TRBJ1-5; 12 bases are shared with TRBD1. This TCR was recovered from a human donor who donated a stem cell graft to a child with acute myeloid leukemia. This specimen consisted of PBMCs from the stem cell graft donor, obtained from the stem cell graft. The CDR3 protein is CSAPGQGALDSNQPQHF. The CDR3, as DNA: TGCAGTGCCCCGGGACAGGGGGCGTTGGATAGCAATCAGCCCCAGCATTTT.